This TCR beta chain is from a study of shared T cell receptors in the human thymus. The table came from immunoSEQ multiplex PCR; TCRdb's copy has only in-frame clones and leaves some out. There are approximately 490,000 clones in the sample; roughly 74% occur only once, and 0.013% lies in the top ten. Separately, the same data were catalogued under a study of human thymus T cells. As that study records: Resections removed during corrective heart surgery provided the thymus tissue used. Highly overlapping thymic repertoires in unrelated individuals were reported by related research.

The origin of this receptor is a boy under three years old with a congenital heart defect. The sequenced sample was thymocytes.

CDR3 sequence (DNA): TGTGCTAGTGGTTTGTCCCCAGGTGGGGGCGGGTCCTACGAGCAGTACTTC. Its translation: CASGLSPGGGGSYEQYF. This rearrangement joins TRBV12-5 to TRBJ2-7, with a possible D match to TRBD1 (6 bases). CDR1 and CDR2 (germline): LGHNT, FRNRAP. This CDR3 has 17 amino acids. The germline V and J ends were trimmed by 2 bases and 1 base, with 18 bases remaining between them.